The T cell receptor (beta chain) under discussion was sequenced for a study of T cell responses to AZD1222 COVID-19 vaccine. Study-level points and caveats: Baseline serology detected seropositivity in only six AZD1222 recipients.

The table came from immunoSEQ multiplex PCR; TCRdb's copy has only in-frame clones and leaves some out. The sample lists around 130,000 clones; 89% were seen once. On this clone: Its target is not known.

The J segment lost 3 bases and the V segment lost 4 bases, leaving 4 bases of the junction unmatched. CDR3 length: 15 residues. This specimen consisted of peripheral blood, obtained on day 0 of AZD1222 vaccination. The rearrangement links TRBV23-1 to TRBJ2-7, with TRBD2 matching over 12 bases. TRBV23-1 is assigned to the ORF class and has an uncertain function. This clonotype was sampled from an adult in good health. The CDR3 region has the DNA TGCGCCAGCAGTCGAGGACTAGCGGGGTACTACGAGCAGTACTTC. It is translated as CASSRGLAGYYEQYF.